These T cell receptor beta chains were read from a single sample in a study of cytomegalovirus exposure and HLA in healthy donors. Profiling relied on immunoSEQ multiplex PCR, and the TCRdb table lists in-frame clones only, not all of them. The sample contains more than 90,000 clones, about four fifths of which appear only once. The sample consisted of PBMCs. The receptors derive from a middle-aged woman in good health and CMV-seropositive. CDR3s leave out the opening cysteine and the closing phenylalanine or tryptophan. Clone sizes are given selectively: once, few, many, or a class where the clone is expanded.

V,length,J,size,CDR3
TRBV19,13,TRBJ1-4,.,ASKRGGGTNEKLF
TRBV7-3,13,TRBJ1-3,.,ASSREGTPGNTIY
TRBV7-9,12,TRBJ2-7,.,ASDLLEGPVEQY
TRBV5-1,13,TRBJ2-3,.,ASRSGLAVTDTQY
TRBV4-1,11,TRBJ1-3,.,ASSFDRGNTIY
TRBV6-1,10,TRBJ1-2,.,ASPDKSYGYT
TRBV6-1,12,TRBJ1-5,.,ASSGNRVNQPQH
TRBV6-1,12,TRBJ2-7,.,ATETSGSLGEQY
TRBV18,11,TRBJ2-5,.,ASSLPATETQY
TRBV10-3,12,TRBJ1-2,.,AIRDRDIDYGYT
TRBV30,12,TRBJ2-3,.,AWSRDVGTDTQY
TRBV5-4,12,TRBJ2-7,.,ASSSGVSSYEQY
TRBV18,14,TRBJ2-1,.,ASSSGLAGTRNEQF
TRBV4-1,14,TRBJ2-5,.,ASSLIGTSGKETQY
TRBV11-3,11,TRBJ2-1,.,ASSLNRGCQQF
TRBV5-1,16,TRBJ2-2,.,ASSFPSEVALNTGELF
TRBV6-1,12,TRBJ2-2,.,ASRPDRGRGELF
TRBV5-6,12,TRBJ2-7,.,ASSLRLAEYERY
TRBV6-6,12,TRBJ1-1,few,ASSPEVMNTEAF
TRBV23-1,13,.,.,ASSQSGTVSYEQY
TRBV15,12,TRBJ2-7,.,ATSRDRGEGEQY
TRBV10-3,13,TRBJ1-5,.,AISNGGFFNQPQH
TRBV15,14,TRBJ2-1,.,ATSRPGLASYNEQF
TRBV30,12,TRBJ2-5,.,AWNSGTYQETQY
TRBV5-1,11,TRBJ1-1,.,ASSDGWNTEAF
TRBV30,11,TRBJ2-5,.,AWSVRQGTGWN
TRBV7-8,14,TRBJ2-7,.,ASSPTGTSGFYEQY
TRBV4-1,13,TRBJ2-3,.,ASSQDLSRTDTQY
TRBV2,11,TRBJ1-6,.,ASMGQSKATLH
TRBV2,10,TRBJ2-7,.,ASSGQAYEQY
TRBV5-5,15,TRBJ2-1,.,ASSSLRQAFTMNEQF
TRBV5-4,13,TRBJ2-1,.,ASSPRTASYNEQF
TRBV6-1,10,TRBJ1-5,.,ASKGGGTPQH
TRBV2,15,TRBJ2-3,once,ASTPSGRAPSTDTQY
TRBV7-8,15,TRBJ2-7,.,ASSSHWPGLDSYEQY
TRBV5-4,14,TRBJ2-1,.,ASSPRGLLLYNEQF
TRBV28,12,TRBJ2-1,once,ASRSGGTYNEQF
TRBV27,14,TRBJ2-3,.,ASSAALAGDTDTQY
TRBV7-2,12,TRBJ1-5,.,ASSRDSSNQPQH
TRBV11-3,15,TRBJ2-2,.,ASSLRPGGVNTGELF
TRBV7-2,16,TRBJ2-5,.,ASSLAGPGIGYQETQY
TRBV2,13,TRBJ1-2,.,ASSEADRDSYGYT
TRBV30,13,TRBJ1-2,.,AWSPGTGRSYGYT
TRBV11-1,11,TRBJ2-2,.,ASSWGLVGELF
TRBV28,11,TRBJ2-1,.,ASSQTRVYEQF
TRBV6-1,13,TRBJ2-6,.,ASSGQGDGANVLT
TRBV5-1,14,TRBJ2-3,.,ASSRTTGGATDTQY
TRBV27,13,TRBJ2-2,.,ASSRDFLNTGELF
TRBV18,13,TRBJ2-7,.,ASSPTSGGAVEQY
TRBV27,11,TRBJ2-7,.,ASSLRGHYEQY
TRBV28,15,TRBJ1-1,.,ASSFLGAGPMNTEAF
TRBV11-3,13,TRBJ2-2,.,ASSLRRMNTGELF
TRBV9,13,TRBJ1-6,few,ASSIEGQGNSPLH
TRBV5-1,12,TRBJ2-1,.,ASSLDLAGGSQF